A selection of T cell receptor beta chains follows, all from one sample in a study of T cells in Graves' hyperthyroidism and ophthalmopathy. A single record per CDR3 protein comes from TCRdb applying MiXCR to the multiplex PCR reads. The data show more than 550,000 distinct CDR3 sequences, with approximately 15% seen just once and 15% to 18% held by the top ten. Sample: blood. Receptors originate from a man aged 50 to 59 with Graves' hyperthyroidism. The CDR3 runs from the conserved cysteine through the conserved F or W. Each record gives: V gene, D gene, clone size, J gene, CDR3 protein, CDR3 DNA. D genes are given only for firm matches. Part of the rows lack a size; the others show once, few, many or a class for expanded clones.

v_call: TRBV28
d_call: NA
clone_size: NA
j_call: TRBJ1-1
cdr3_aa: CASPPPGHLLMNTEAFF
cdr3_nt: TGTGCCAGCCCCCCTCCTGGACATCTTCTCATGAACACTGAAGCTTTCTTT

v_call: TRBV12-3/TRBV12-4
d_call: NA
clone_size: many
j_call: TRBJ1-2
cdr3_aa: CASSSPGGEAYGYTF
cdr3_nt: TGTGCCAGCAGCTCCCCAGGAGGGGAGGCCTATGGCTACACCTTC

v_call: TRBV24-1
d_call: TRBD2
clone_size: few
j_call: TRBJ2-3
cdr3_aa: CATSDYGGGTDTQYF
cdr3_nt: TGTGCCACCAGTGATTACGGGGGAGGGACAGATACGCAGTATTTT

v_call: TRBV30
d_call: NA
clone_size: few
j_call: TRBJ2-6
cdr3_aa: CAWQKNSGANVLTF
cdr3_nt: TGTGCCTGGCAGAAGAACTCTGGGGCCAACGTCCTGACTTTC

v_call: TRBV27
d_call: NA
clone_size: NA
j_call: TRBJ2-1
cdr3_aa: CASSLSVYGSYNEQFF
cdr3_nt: TGTGCCAGCAGTTTATCTGTATACGGCTCCTACAATGAGCAGTTCTTC

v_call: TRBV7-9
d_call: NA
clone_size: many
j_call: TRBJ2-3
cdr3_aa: CASSFVGGSTDTQYF
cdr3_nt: TGTGCCAGCAGCTTCGTTGGGGGGAGCACAGATACGCAGTATTTT

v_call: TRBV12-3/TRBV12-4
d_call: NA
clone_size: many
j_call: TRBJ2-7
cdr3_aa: CASSTTGSHEQYF
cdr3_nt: TGTGCCAGCAGTACTACGGGATCCCACGAGCAGTACTTC

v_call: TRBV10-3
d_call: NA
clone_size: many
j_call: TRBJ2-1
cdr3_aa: CAISESRMRDNEQFF
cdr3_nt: TGTGCCATCAGTGAGTCGCGGATGAGAGACAATGAGCAGTTCTTC

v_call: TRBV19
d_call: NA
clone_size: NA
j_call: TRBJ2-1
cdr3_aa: CASSISGVASYNEQFF
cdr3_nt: TGTGCCAGTAGTATATCCGGGGTCGCATCCTACAATGAGCAGTTCTTC

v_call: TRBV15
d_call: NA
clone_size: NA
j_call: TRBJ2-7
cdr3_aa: CATSLSGGPYEQYF
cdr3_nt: TGTGCCACCAGCCTTTCAGGAGGGCCCTACGAGCAGTACTTC

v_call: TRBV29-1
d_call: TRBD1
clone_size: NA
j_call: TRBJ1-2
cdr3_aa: CSVDRSGYTF
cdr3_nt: TGCAGCGTGGACAGGAGCGGCTACACCTTC

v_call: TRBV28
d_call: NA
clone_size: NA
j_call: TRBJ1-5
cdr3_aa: CASSYRGLNQPQHF
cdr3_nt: TGTGCCAGCAGTTACCGGGGTCTCAATCAGCCCCAGCATTTT

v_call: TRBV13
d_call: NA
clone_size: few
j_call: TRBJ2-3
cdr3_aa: CASSSISMTDTQYF
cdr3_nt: TGTGCCAGCAGCTCAATCTCGATGACAGATACGCAGTATTTT

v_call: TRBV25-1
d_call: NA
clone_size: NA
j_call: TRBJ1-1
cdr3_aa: CASSEYQGPAFF
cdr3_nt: TGTGCCAGCAGTGAATACCAGGGCCCGGCTTTCTTT

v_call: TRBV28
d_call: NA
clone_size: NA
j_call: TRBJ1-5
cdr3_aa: CASRGASQPQHF
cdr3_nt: TGTGCCAGCAGGGGGGCAAGTCAGCCCCAGCATTTT

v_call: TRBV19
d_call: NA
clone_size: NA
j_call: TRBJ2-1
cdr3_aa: CASSIFAAVYNEQFF
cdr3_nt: TGTGCCAGTAGTATCTTTGCGGCTGTTTACAATGAGCAGTTCTTC

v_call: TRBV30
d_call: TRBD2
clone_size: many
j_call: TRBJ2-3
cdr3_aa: CAWNAGVTDTQYF
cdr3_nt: TGTGCCTGGAACGCGGGAGTCACAGATACGCAGTATTTT

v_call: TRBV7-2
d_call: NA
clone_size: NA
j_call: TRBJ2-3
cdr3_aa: CASSDPRHPLSGTQYF
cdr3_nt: TGTGCCAGCAGCGACCCTAGGCATCCCTTGTCAGGTACGCAGTATTTT

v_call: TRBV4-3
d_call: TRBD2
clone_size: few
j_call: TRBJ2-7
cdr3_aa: CASSQEVSGSPYEQYF
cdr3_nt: TGCGCCAGCAGCCAAGAGGTCAGCGGGAGCCCCTACGAGCAGTACTTC

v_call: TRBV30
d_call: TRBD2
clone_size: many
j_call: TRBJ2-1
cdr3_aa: CAWVGTSGSRPDEQFF
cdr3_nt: TGTGCCTGGGTCGGGACTAGCGGGAGTCGTCCAGATGAGCAGTTCTTC

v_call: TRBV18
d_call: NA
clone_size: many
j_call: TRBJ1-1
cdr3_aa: CASSPPAETLNTEAFF
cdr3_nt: TGTGCCAGCTCACCACCGGCCGAGACCCTGAACACTGAAGCTTTCTTT

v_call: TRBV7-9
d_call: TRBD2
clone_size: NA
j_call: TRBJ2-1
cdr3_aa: CASSPALAGDQFF
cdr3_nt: TGTGCCAGCAGCCCCGCCCTCGCGGGAGACCAGTTCTTC

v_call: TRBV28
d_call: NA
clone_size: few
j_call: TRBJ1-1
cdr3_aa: CASSLGRHEAFF
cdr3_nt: TGTGCCAGCAGTTTGGGGCGACATGAAGCTTTCTTT

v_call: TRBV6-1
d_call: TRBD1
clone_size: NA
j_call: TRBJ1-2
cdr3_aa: CASSGFTSGDRVYGYTF
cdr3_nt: TGTGCCAGCAGCGGATTCACATCGGGGGACAGAGTCTATGGCTACACCTTC

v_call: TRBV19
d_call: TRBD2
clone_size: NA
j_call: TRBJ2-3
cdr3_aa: CASKDPGLESDTQYF
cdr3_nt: TGTGCCAGTAAGGACCCGGGACTAGAGTCCGATACGCAGTATTTT

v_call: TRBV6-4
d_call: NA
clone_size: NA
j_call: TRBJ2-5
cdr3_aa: CASIPVGDGQETQYF
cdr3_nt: TGTGCCAGCATCCCGGTGGGAGACGGCCAAGAGACCCAGTACTTC